The source of this TCR beta chain is a study of T cells in Graves' hyperthyroidism and ophthalmopathy (dated by TCRdb to about 2019). Looking at the study overall: Peripheral blood was collected at initial diagnosis, before any treatment. In six Graves' hyperthyroidism patients, the study also compared T-cell repertoires from thyroid tissue with T-cell repertoires from blood. Whether ophthalmopathy could be predicted prospectively was tested in an independent validation cohort made up of roughly 19 hyperthyroidism patients plus 17 patients who later progressed to ophthalmopathy. The paper describes TCR Vbeta CDR3 sequencing of 135 peripheral blood samples, made up of about 40 ophthalmopathy patients, more than 70 hyperthyroidism patients and 17 progressor patients. After blood sampling, hyperthyroidism patients were treated with methimazole at a starting dose of 30 mg daily, and ophthalmopathy patients were treated with high-dose intravenous methylprednisolone. To identify TCR V-J signatures that set the groups apart, the researchers used a discovery cohort of about a hundred patients, made up of roughly 40 with Graves' ophthalmopathy and about 60 with stable Graves' hyperthyroidism. The 90 to 100 discovery patients were randomly divided into training and test sets at a 7:3 ratio. General conclusions and limits of the study: In validation, the model predicted progression to ophthalmopathy with around 71% sensitivity and about 73% specificity, a median of around 6.6 months before onset. Ophthalmopathy was separated from stable hyperthyroidism by a 13 V-J signature model, with around 90% sensitivity and about 84% specificity obtained in cross-validation and 80%/75% obtained in testing. No statistical method was used to fix the sample size in advance, and group allocation was not hidden from the investigators. Most expanded thyroid clonotypes (frequency above 0.001) were also detected in blood, a finding suggesting that blood repertoires may reflect thyroid immune responses.

Ophthalmopathy patients had moderately to severely active disease, Clinical Activity Score of at least 3, NOSPECS grade of at least 4, and duration under 3 months. Any patient with an uncontrolled infection, another autoimmune disease, pregnancy or lactation was excluded. Diagnoses were established on the basis of clinical symptoms, serum thyroxine and TRAb, thyroid ultrasound, and orbital computed tomography. PBMCs were isolated from more than 8 ml of fresh peripheral blood by Ficoll-Paque density gradient centrifugation. Total RNA was extracted using Trizol reagent, and RNA quality was assessed on an Agilent 2100 Bioanalyzer. The TCR beta CDR3 regions were amplified from RNA transcripts. The first round of RT-PCR for the TCR CDR3 was performed with the HTBI primer set and the Qiagen OneStep RT-PCR kit. A second multiplex PCR round built the libraries, followed by size selection and purification. Paired-end sequencing of the libraries was performed with 100 bp reads on an Illumina HiSeq2000. Per the original workflow: SOAPnuke was used to process the raw data, with reads discarded if the reads contained adapters or uncalled bases, had a mean Phred below 15, or lacked an exact constant-primer or identifier match. High-quality paired reads were merged using COPE v1.2.5, and each unique nucleotide sequence was defined as a clonotype. Clonotypes were aligned to IMGT TRBV, TRBD and TRBJ reference segments using MiTCR v1.1. The analysis included only V-J combinations with a frequency above 0.0001, which together covered 99% to 99.2% of the repertoires. A TCS score was defined as the ratio between F50 (clonal expansion) and ExV (chaos), using BLOSUM62-based TCRdist between CDR3 peptides within each V-J. Welch's t-statistics and random forest reduced approximately 520 V-J features to roughly 13, which were used in a naive Bayes classifier (R e1071). TCRdb's own reprocessing of the public reads used fastp at Q25 and MiXCR and kept productive beta chains. Rows are unified per CDR3 protein, each entry keeping the most common DNA and genes. TCRdb, not the authors, supplied the V and J calls. The sample table holds roughly 520,000 distinct CDR3 sequences, of which around 22% were seen once. Approximately 10% of the sample rests with the top ten.

This clonotype was seen repeatedly, ten times or more. The target of this receptor is not known. No base-level quality is on record; no much larger clone is a single base apart. The germline V gene yields WSHSY for CDR1 and SAAADI for CDR2. V lost 6 bases and J lost 3 bases, and the count of bases not matched to a germline gene is 5. The CDR3 holds 14 amino acids from the cysteine to the phenylalanine. Only the CDR3 portion is preserved as DNA: 42 bases, with reading frame beginning at the first base. Material for sequencing was blood. The sequence is built from TRBV10-2 and TRBJ2-7; 10 bases in the junction line up with TRBD2. This TCR derives from a young woman with Graves' ophthalmopathy. The CDR3 protein: CASRVAGGIYEQYF. The DNA reads TGCGCCAGCAGGGTAGCGGGGGGTATCTACGAGCAGTACTTC.